The 13 T cell receptor beta chains given below trace back to one sample, sequenced in a study of T cell responses to AZD1222 COVID-19 vaccine. Sequencing was performed with immunoSEQ multiplex PCR; in TCRdb, only in-frame clones are kept and a portion is missing. In the table there are 150,000 or so clones, roughly nine tenths of which are singletons. This material consisted of peripheral blood, taken on day 0 of AZD1222 vaccination. These receptors were collected from an adult in good health.

The chain joins TRBV6-5 to TRBJ1-2; 9 nucleotides align to TRBD1. Germline assignment: CDR1 MNHEY and CDR2 SVGAGI. The CDR3 contains 14 residues. V dropped 5 bases and J dropped 7; count of bases not matched to a gene: 8. The CDR3 loop reads CASSKQGALGGYTF. Written as DNA, the CDR3 is TGTGCCAGCAGTAAACAGGGGGCGCTTGGTGGCTACACCTTC.

The chain employs TRBV25-1 and TRBJ1-3, with D possibly TRBD1 on 5 matching bases. The germline V and J ends were trimmed by 4 bases and 4 bases, with 14 bases remaining between them. This CDR3 is built from 15 residues. Germline V gene lookup returns CDR1 MGHDK and CDR2 SYGVNS. CDR3 nucleotide sequence: TGTGCCAGCAGTGCTCCCACAGGATACGGAAACACCATATATTTT. Translation gives CASSAPTGYGNTIYF.

The V call is TRBV13, the J call TRBJ2-5; 9 nucleotides match TRBD1. The CDR3 has 15 amino acids. Germline V CDR1 and CDR2: PRHDT, FYEKMQ (reference sequence). Unmatched junction bases numbered 8, after V lost 4 bases and J lost 5 bases. In nucleotides, the CDR3 is TGTGCCAGCAGCTCAACCCGACAGGGGGTGGAGACCCAGTACTTC. It codes for CASSSTRQGVETQYF.

The rearrangement links TRBV5-1 to TRBJ1-5; D unresolved. Germline V lookup: CDR1 SGHRS, CDR2 YFSETQ. CDR3 length: 14 amino acids. Trimming stripped 0 bases from V and 5 bases from J, with 9 bases between. CDR3 DNA sequence: TGCGCCAGCAGCTTGGGGGGAAAAGATCAGCCCCAGCATTTT. Translating gives CASSLGGKDQPQHF. The full variable domain, completed using reference TRBV5-1 and TRBJ1-5, is KAGVTQTPRYLIKTRGQQVTLSCSPISGHRSVSWYQQTPGQGLQFLFEYFSETQRNKGNFPGRFSGRQFSNSRSEMNVSTLELGDSALYLCASSLGGKDQPQHFGDGTRLSIL.

The V call is TRBV4-3, the J call TRBJ1-2; TRBD1 matches at 9 bases. In germline, CDR1 is LGHNA, CDR2 YSLEER. J lost 2 bases, V lost 2 bases, and 6 bases had no gene match. CDR3 length equals 16 residues. The CDR3 region has the DNA TGCGCCAGCAGCCAATCCCCGGGACAGGGAAACTATGGCTACACCTTC. Translated, it gives CASSQSPGQGNYGYTF.

The chain uses TRBV28 and TRBJ2-3; D might be TRBD1 or TRBD2, each matching 6 bases. The CDR3 is 15 residues long. CDR1 is MDHEN, CDR2 SYDVKM, per germline. Trimming removed 2 bases at V and 4 bases at J, with 13 bases between. The CDR3 nucleotides read TGTGCCAGCAGTTTAGGGGGGCTCAAGGCAGATACGCAGTATTTT. Translated, it gives CASSLGGLKADTQYF.

V gene TRBV2 combines with J gene TRBJ1-4; 9 bases line up with TRBD1. The CDR3 loop spans 13 amino acids. Looked up from germline, CDR1 is SNHLY and CDR2 is FYNNEI. V was clipped by 10 bases and J by 4 bases; unmatched bases: 4. CDR3 protein: CAINRGRNEKLFF. CDR3 bases: TGTGCCATTAACAGGGGGCGTAATGAAAAACTGTTTTTT. Complete variable domain (other parts from reference TRBV2 and TRBJ1-4): EPEVTQTPSHQVTQMGQEVILRCVPISNHLYFYWYRQILGQKVEFLVSFYNNEISEKSEIFDDQFSVERPDGSNFTLKIRSTKLEDSAMYFCAINRGRNEKLFFGSGTQLSVL.

The chain recombines TRBV7-9 with TRBJ1-5; 10 bases align to TRBD1. CDR1 is SEHNR and CDR2 is FQNEAQ in the germline V gene (reference sequence). V lost 10 bases to trimming and J lost 2 bases; unmatched junction nucleotides: 2. The CDR3 has 13 amino acids. The CDR3: CAIGTGGNQPQHF. As DNA, the CDR3 is TGTGCCATCGGGACAGGGGGCAATCAGCCCCAGCATTTT.

The chain recombines TRBV7-2 with TRBJ2-6; D ambiguous. Deletions cut 7 bases from V and 1 base from J, with 11 bases between. The length of the CDR3 is 15 residues. In germline, CDR1 is SGHTA, CDR2 FQGNSA. CDR3 bases: TGTGCCAGCACCCCCCCCCTATCTGGGGCCAACGTCCTGACTTTC. This translates into CASTPPLSGANVLTF.

This sequence joins TRBV6-1 and TRBJ1-1; 7 bases match TRBD1. The CDR3 is 13 amino acids. The trim removed 4 bases at V and 3 bases at J, leaving 2 bases unmatched. Germline V gene sequence: CDR1 MNHNS, CDR2 SASEGT. The CDR3 region has the DNA TGTGCCAGCAGTGTCGACAGGGACACTGAAGCTTTCTTT. Translating it yields CASSVDRDTEAFF.

This chain connects TRBV10-1 to TRBJ1-3; D remains ambiguous. In germline, CDR1 is WNHNN, CDR2 SYGVQD (reference sequence). The length of the CDR3 is 15 residues. Trimming pared 0 bases from V and 3 bases from J, leaving 9 bases between. CDR3 in amino acids: CASSESSRVGNTIYF. CDR3 in DNA: TGCGCCAGCAGTGAGTCGAGTAGGGTTGGAAACACCATATATTTT.

This clone was seen only once. The chain carries TRBV27 and TRBJ1-2; D gene ambiguous. Germline V CDR1 and CDR2: MNHEY, SMNVEV (reference sequence). Trimming left V 0 bases short and J 4 bases short, with 9 bases between. The CDR3 extends over 14 amino acids. The CDR3 nucleotides read TGTGCCAGCAGTTTATCGGAAGCAGGCTATGGCTACACCTTC. Encoded protein: CASSLSEAGYGYTF.

V gene TRBV4-1 combines with J gene TRBJ1-1; 9 bases are shared with TRBD1. The CDR3 spans 16 residues. Germline V gene data show CDR1 as MGHRA and CDR2 as YSYEKL. The trim removed 2 bases at V and 5 bases at J, leaving 9 bases unmatched. This CDR3 is CASSQSPGTGRTEAFF. The DNA of the CDR3 is TGCGCCAGCAGCCAATCGCCAGGGACAGGGCGGACTGAAGCTTTCTTT.